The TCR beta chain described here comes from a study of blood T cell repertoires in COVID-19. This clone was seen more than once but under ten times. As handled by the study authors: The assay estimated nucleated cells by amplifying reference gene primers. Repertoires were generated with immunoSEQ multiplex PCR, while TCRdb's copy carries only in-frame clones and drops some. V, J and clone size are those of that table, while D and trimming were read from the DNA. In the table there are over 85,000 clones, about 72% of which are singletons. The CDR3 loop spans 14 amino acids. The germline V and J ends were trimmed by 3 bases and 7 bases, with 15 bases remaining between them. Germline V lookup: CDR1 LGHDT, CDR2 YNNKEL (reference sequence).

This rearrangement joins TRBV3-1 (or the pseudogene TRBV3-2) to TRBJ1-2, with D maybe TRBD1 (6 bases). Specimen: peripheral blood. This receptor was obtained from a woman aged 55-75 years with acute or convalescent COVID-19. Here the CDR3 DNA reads TGTGCCAGCAGCCATGTGAACAGGGTTTCTGGCTACACCTTC. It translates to CASSHVNRVSGYTF.